This entry features one T cell receptor beta chain sequence. These data come from a study of blood T cell repertoires in COVID-19. Across the study: Specimens from acute and convalescent COVID-19 originated in the United States, Italy and Spain.

The age range of participants was about 18 to 100 years, with residence in about 25 US areas. Participant-given clinical history determined each cohort assignment. Under the authors' procedure: Reference gene primer amplification gave estimated nucleated cell counts. This table comes from immunoSEQ multiplex PCR, and its TCRdb copy is limited to in-frame clones, with some not included. That table is the source of V, J and clone size, and D and trimming were worked out from the DNA. The sample holds approximately 250,000 clones, more than 80% seen once. The V gene end was trimmed by 3 bases and the J gene end by 6 bases; junction bases not matched to a gene: 10. This CDR3 contains 16 residues. Germline CDR1 and CDR2: MGHRA and YSYEKL.

The genes are TRBV4-1 and TRBJ1-5; 8 bases align to TRBD1. The sample comprised PBMCs or T cells enriched from blood (not recorded which). This clonotype originated in a woman between 25 and 40 years old with acute COVID-19. The DNA for the CDR3 is TGCGCCAGCAGCCAGGCACCGGCGACAGGGGTTCAGCCCCAGCATTTT. Protein: CASSQAPATGVQPQHF.